This TCR beta chain was sequenced in a study of blood T cells in healthy people across ages. The wider study: About one barcoded beta molecule per two T cells was the capture yield of template switching. Study results and caveats: Long-lived donors carried more naive CD4+ cells and greater diversity than aged donors. Diversity estimated from one million T cells was considered an underestimate. Strong correlation existed between TCR beta diversity and naive T cell percentage.

The use of a sample-barcoded 5' primer and a J-beta primer mix characterized a second PCR of roughly 6 to 11 cycles. TCRdb re-derived calls from the 5' RACE reads in MiXCR, one entry per CDR3 protein. The sample lists roughly 680,000 distinct CDR3 sequences, over 45% occurring once. Germline CDR1 MNHEY, CDR2 SVGEGT. CDR3 size: 15 residues. Trimming took 7 bases from V and 13 from J; bases not matched to a gene: 19. A note on this clonotype: Its antigen is still unknown.

The origin of this receptor is a woman between 55 and 75 years old in good health. The specimen was blood. The gene calls are TRBV6-2 or TRBV6-3 and TRBJ2-4; the match to TRBD1 covers 7 bases. CDR3 sequence (DNA): TGTGCCAGCACCTGGGGTGACAGGGCCTCGCGTGAGCAGTACTTC. Its protein product is CASTWGDRASREQYF.